The 31 T cell receptor beta chains below all came from one sample that was sequenced in a study of T cell clusters in autoimmune cytopenias. Each sample's input was about 270 ng genomic DNA, 38,000 or so genome equivalents. One tube held mixed TRB-A and TRB-B primer pools for touch-down PCR. TCRdb reprocessed the multiplex PCR reads and keeps a single row for each CDR3 protein, giving no DNA. The table lists roughly 8,100 distinct CDR3 sequences. The material sequenced was peripheral blood. These TCRs come from a human donor with an autoimmune cytopenia or autoimmune hepatitis (not recorded which).

V usage is TRBV7-9 and J usage is TRBJ2-1; TCRdb picks TRBD1, but there is no DNA to check that call. From germline, CDR1 is SEHNR and CDR2 FQNEAQ (reference sequence). This CDR3 is 13 amino acids long. The chain's CDR3 is CASSLGALDEQFF.

This clonotype is deemed medium-sized by its frequency. The rearrangement links TRBV18 to TRBJ2-3; TCRdb selects TRBD2, and the lack of DNA leaves this call unchecked. This CDR3 contains 15 residues. CDR1 is KGHSH, CDR2 LQKENI, per germline. CDR3 sequence reads: CASSLGLAGTDTQYF. The full variable domain, its missing parts supplied by reference TRBV18 and TRBJ2-3, is NAGVMQNPRHLVRRRGQEARLRCSPMKGHSHVYWYRQLPEEGLKFMVYLQKENIIDESGMPKERFSAEFPKEGPSILRIQQVVRGDSAAYFCASSLGLAGTDTQYFGPGTRLTVL.

By frequency, this clonotype registers medium-sized. This chain joins TRBV5-4 and TRBJ2-1; TCRdb's D gene call, TRBD1, goes unchecked for lack of DNA. Germline V gene sequence: CDR1 SGHNT, CDR2 YYREEE (reference sequence). This CDR3 has 15 amino acids. CDR3 sequence reads: CASTLTGSSYNEQFF. Combining the CDR3 with reference TRBV5-4 and TRBJ2-1 gives the whole variable domain ETGVTQSPTHLIKTRGQQVTLRCSSQSGHNTVSWYQQALGQGPQFIFQYYREEENGRGNFPPRFSGLQFPNYSSELNVNALELDDSALYLCASTLTGSSYNEQFFGPGTRLTVL.

This clonotype is classed as medium-sized by frequency. The J gene is TRBJ2-1, the V gene TRBV27; checking the TCRdb D call of TRBD2 is not possible without DNA. The CDR3 is 15 amino acids. Germline CDR1 MNHEY, CDR2 SMNVEV (reference sequence). The CDR3 protein is CASSPLAGEGSEQFF.

The gene calls are TRBV20-1 and TRBJ2-3; TCRdb reports TRBD1, a call that lacks DNA to check it against. The length of the CDR3 is 13 residues. Germline V gene data show CDR1 as DFQATT and CDR2 as SNEGSKA (reference sequence). The CDR3 protein is CSAYRGLADTQYF.

The chain employs TRBV5-6 and TRBJ1-4. In germline, CDR1 is SGHDT, CDR2 YYEEEE. The CDR3 runs 16 residues. CDR3 amino acids: CASSYGDGATNEKLFF.

Its frequency marks this clonotype as medium-sized (0.01 to 0.1%). The gene calls are TRBV6-1 and TRBJ2-7; the TCRdb D gene call, TRBD2, has no DNA to confirm it. The CDR3 runs 18 residues. Germline V gene data show CDR1 as MNHNS and CDR2 as SASEGT. CDR3 in amino acids: CASAWRGGQASGSSEQYF.

This chain joins TRBV30 and TRBJ2-3; lacking DNA, the TRBD2 call made by TCRdb goes unchecked. Germline CDR1 GTSNPN, CDR2 SVGIG (reference sequence). This CDR3 spans 14 amino acids. CDR3 residues: CAVRASGGIDTQYF.

This clonotype registers medium-sized by frequency. The V and J genes are TRBV19 and TRBJ2-1; lacking DNA, the TRBD1 call made by TCRdb goes unchecked. Germline assignment: CDR1 LNHDA and CDR2 SQIVND (reference sequence). The CDR3 totals 14 residues. The CDR3 spells CASRPDRGPNEQFF.

Measured by frequency, this clonotype is medium-sized. The chain recombines TRBV29-1 with TRBJ1-2; TCRdb names TRBD1, which stays unverified in the absence of DNA. This CDR3 region has 15 residues. Germline CDR1 SQVTM, CDR2 ANQGSEA. This chain's CDR3 is CSAPERQGLFYGYTF.

This clonotype is labeled medium-sized (0.01 to 0.1%) based on frequency. The gene calls are TRBV30 and TRBJ2-3; TCRdb outputs TRBD2, but without DNA this stays unchecked. Per the germline V gene, CDR1 is GTSNPN and CDR2 is SVGIG (reference sequence). This CDR3 is built from 13 residues. The CDR3 is CAWTSGVQSTQYF.

V gene TRBV20-1 combines with J gene TRBJ2-1. From germline, CDR1 is DFQATT and CDR2 SNEGSKA (reference sequence). The CDR3 covers 12 residues. CDR3 in amino acids: CSARAFGYEQFF.

The chain links TRBV5-1 to TRBJ1-4. The CDR3 runs to 15 residues. Germline lookup yields CDR1 SGHRS and CDR2 YFSETQ. This chain's CDR3 is CASSLVQGSNEKLFF.

This clonotype is medium-sized by frequency. The gene calls are TRBV5-4 and TRBJ1-2. The CDR3 has 14 residues. In germline, CDR1 is SGHNT, CDR2 YYREEE (reference sequence). The CDR3 loop is CASSLDRVGYGYTF. The full variable domain, completed using reference TRBV5-4 and TRBJ1-2, is ETGVTQSPTHLIKTRGQQVTLRCSSQSGHNTVSWYQQALGQGPQFIFQYYREEENGRGNFPPRFSGLQFPNYSSELNVNALELDDSALYLCASSLDRVGYGYTFGSGTRLTVV.

According to its frequency, this clonotype is medium-sized. The rearrangement joins TRBV15 to TRBJ1-5. The germline CDR1 and CDR2 sequences are LNHNV and YYDKDF (reference sequence). The CDR3 runs 13 residues. The CDR3 protein is CATSREGDQPQHF.

The gene calls are TRBV20-1 and TRBJ2-5; TCRdb reports TRBD1, a call that lacks DNA to check it against. Germline V gene sequence: CDR1 DFQATT, CDR2 SNEGSKA (reference sequence). The CDR3 is made up of 13 amino acids. The CDR3 protein is CSAVRGVQETQYF.

V gene TRBV5-6 combines with J gene TRBJ2-1; TCRdb names TRBD2, which stays unverified in the absence of DNA. The CDR3 covers 18 residues. CDR1 is SGHDT and CDR2 is YYEEEE in the germline V gene. CDR3 amino acids: CASSLSRRTSGGYNEQYF. Filled out from reference TRBV5-6 and TRBJ2-1, the complete variable domain reads DAGVTQSPTHLIKTRGQQVTLRCSPKSGHDTVSWYQQALGQGPQFIFQYYEEEERQRGNFPDRFSGHQFPNYSSELNVNALLLGDSALYLCASSLSRRTSGGYNEQYFGPGTRLTVL.

The V call is TRBV18, the J call TRBJ2-1; TCRdb reports TRBD2, a call that lacks DNA to check it against. Germline V CDR1 and CDR2: KGHSH, LQKENI. There are 18 residues in the CDR3. The CDR3 protein is CASSLLRPGASGYNEQFF.

The rearrangement joins TRBV5-1 to TRBJ2-7; without DNA, the TCRdb call of TRBD2 cannot be checked. The CDR3 runs 16 residues. Germline values: CDR1 SGHRS, CDR2 YFSETQ. The CDR3 here is CASSLGLAGGPGEQYF.

V gene TRBV18 combines with J gene TRBJ1-6; no DNA is available, so the TRBD1 call from TCRdb remains unchecked. Germline values: CDR1 KGHSH, CDR2 LQKENI. The CDR3 runs to 17 residues. CDR3 loop: CASSPSRGGIHNSPLHF.

The chain employs TRBV12-3 or TRBV12-4 and TRBJ1-1. The CDR3 contains 16 residues. The CDR3 spells CASSSQSGLLTAEAFF.

The chain carries TRBV7-6 and TRBJ2-3; TCRdb calls TRBD2, which cannot be checked without DNA. The CDR3 has 16 residues. The germline gives CDR1 SGHVS, CDR2 FNYEAQ. The chain's CDR3 is CASSSYQRGGTDTQYF.

This chain connects TRBV14 to TRBJ2-1; there is no DNA to check the TCRdb D call of TRBD2. CDR1 SGHDN and CDR2 FVKESK come from the germline V gene. This CDR3 has 15 residues. CDR3 sequence reads: CASSQEGLAGDEQFF.

This clonotype registers medium-sized (0.01 to 0.1%) by frequency. The chain has TRBV27 and TRBJ1-4; TCRdb calls TRBD1, which cannot be checked without DNA. Germline CDR1 MNHEY, CDR2 SMNVEV (reference sequence). The CDR3 has 14 residues. This CDR3 reads CASSYGQGREKLFF.

Frequency places this clonotype as medium-sized. The chain is built from TRBV6-1 and TRBJ2-3; checking the TCRdb D call of TRBD1 is not possible without DNA. The germline CDR1 and CDR2 sequences are MNHNS and SASEGT. CDR3 length: 15 residues. CDR3 sequence: CASSGPGRSTDTQYF.

In terms of frequency, this clonotype is medium-sized. The chain employs TRBV18 and TRBJ1-4. The germline CDR1 and CDR2 sequences are KGHSH and LQKENI. This CDR3 has 13 amino acids. The CDR3 is CASSPNLNEKLFF.

This clonotype shows up as medium-sized by frequency. J is TRBJ1-6 and V is TRBV6-5; TCRdb reports TRBD1, a call that lacks DNA to check it against. This CDR3 is 13 amino acids long. The germline V gene has CDR1 MNHEY and CDR2 SVGAGI. The CDR3 is CASKFREGSPLHF.

This clonotype is labeled medium-sized based on frequency. The chain is built from TRBV19 and TRBJ2-3; TCRdb returns TRBD1, unconfirmable since there is no DNA. The CDR3 is 13 residues long. Germline V lookup: CDR1 LNHDA, CDR2 SQIVND (reference sequence). The CDR3 reads CASTPTGSDTQYF. Full variable domain (remainder filled in from reference TRBV19 and TRBJ2-3): DGGITQSPKYLFRKEGQNVTLSCEQNLNHDAMYWYRQDPGQGLRLIYYSQIVNDFQKGDIAEGYSVSREKKESFPLTVTSAQKNPTAFYLCASTPTGSDTQYFGPGTRLTVL.

This chain uses TRBV18 with TRBJ2-4. This CDR3 comprises 14 residues. Germline CDR1 and CDR2: KGHSH and LQKENI. The CDR3 is CASSQAARNTIQYF. Full variable domain (remainder filled in from reference TRBV18 and TRBJ2-4): NAGVMQNPRHLVRRRGQEARLRCSPMKGHSHVYWYRQLPEEGLKFMVYLQKENIIDESGMPKERFSAEFPKEGPSILRIQQVVRGDSAAYFCASSQAARNTIQYFGAGTRLSVL.

V gene TRBV5-4 combines with J gene TRBJ2-5; TCRdb's assignment of TRBD1 cannot be checked, as there is no DNA. There are 14 residues in the CDR3. Germline V CDR1 and CDR2: SGHNT, YYREEE (reference sequence). CDR3 protein: CASSLDRGLGTQYF.

This clonotype is medium-sized by frequency. The chain links TRBV7-6 to TRBJ2-1. Germline CDR1 reads SGHVS; CDR2 reads FNYEAQ. The CDR3 is made up of 12 amino acids. CDR3 residues: CASSPPSREQFF.